The 6 T cell receptor beta chains reported below all come from one sample, sequenced in a study of T-cell reconstitution after alpha-beta-depleted transplantation in children. Library preparation (for TCRbeta) was performed with unique molecular identifiers. TCRdb redid the calling of the PCR reads with MiXCR, one entry per CDR3 protein. Of hundreds of thousands of distinct CDR3 sequences listed, approximately 15% were seen once; the top ten hold 0.8% to 1.1%. Specimen: PBMCs from the stem cell graft donor, collected from the stem cell graft. All receptors come from a human donor who donated a stem cell graft to a child with acute myeloid leukemia.

This clonotype was seen ten or more times. The chain links TRBV20-1 to TRBJ2-7, with TRBD1 matching over 9 bases. Germline CDR1 reads DFQATT; CDR2 reads SNEGSKA (reference sequence). V lost 0 bases to trimming and J lost 1 base; unmatched junction nucleotides: 10. The CDR3 spans 17 residues. CDR3 protein: CSARDHSGQGMSYEQYF. CDR3 sequence (DNA): TGCAGTGCTAGAGATCATTCGGGACAGGGTATGTCCTACGAGCAGTACTTC.

The gene calls are TRBV4-3 and TRBJ2-7; D is undetermined. V dropped 0 bases and J dropped 5 bases, with 14 bases sitting between them. Germline loops: CDR1 LGHNA, CDR2 YSLEER. The CDR3 spans 15 residues. CDR3 protein: CASSQEWSQAHEQYF. Written as DNA, the CDR3 is TGCGCCAGCAGCCAAGAATGGTCCCAGGCCCACGAGCAGTACTTC.

This clonotype was counted at least ten times. V is TRBV7-9 and J is TRBJ2-1; 11 bases map to TRBD2. The CDR3 length is 14 residues. V trimming: 8 bases; J trimming: 9 bases; junction bases outside the gene matches: 9. In germline, CDR1 is SEHNR, CDR2 FQNEAQ (reference sequence). The CDR3 region is CASSPGLAVGEQFF. The CDR3 DNA reads TGTGCCAGCTCCCCGGGACTAGCGGTTGGTGAGCAGTTCTTC.

Ten or more counts support this clonotype. This chain uses TRBV20-1 with TRBJ2-2; 9 bases are a match to TRBD2. Germline V lookup: CDR1 DFQATT, CDR2 SNEGSKA (reference sequence). The CDR3 runs to 15 residues. J was trimmed by 2 bases and V by 1 base; bases with no gene match: 2. CDR3 in DNA: TGCAGTGCTAGAGGGACTAGCGATAACACCGGGGAGCTGTTTTTT. Translation: CSARGTSDNTGELFF.

The chain combines TRBV5-1 with TRBJ2-3; perhaps TRBD2 as D (5 bases). Germline values: CDR1 SGHRS, CDR2 YFSETQ. The CDR3 length is 15 residues. Trimming removed 3 bases from V and 4 bases from J, with 15 bases in between. Here the CDR3 reads CASSSRGIGSDTQYF. In DNA form, the CDR3 reads TGCGCCAGCAGCTCCCGAGGGATCGGGTCAGATACGCAGTATTTT. Complete variable domain (other parts from reference TRBV5-1 and TRBJ2-3): KAGVTQTPRYLIKTRGQQVTLSCSPISGHRSVSWYQQTPGQGLQFLFEYFSETQRNKGNFPGRFSGRQFSNSRSEMNVSTLELGDSALYLCASSSRGIGSDTQYFGPGTRLTVL.

This clonotype was observed many times. CDR3 sequence: CASSTRTAKETQYF. Written as DNA, the CDR3 is TGTGCCAGCAGTACCCGGACGGCTAAAGAGACCCAGTACTTC. The rearrangement joins TRBV27 to TRBJ2-5; unclear D gene. V was pared by 5 bases and J by 3 bases, with 13 bases between. CDR1 and CDR2 from the germline V gene are MNHEY and SMNVEV (reference sequence). CDR3 size: 14 residues.